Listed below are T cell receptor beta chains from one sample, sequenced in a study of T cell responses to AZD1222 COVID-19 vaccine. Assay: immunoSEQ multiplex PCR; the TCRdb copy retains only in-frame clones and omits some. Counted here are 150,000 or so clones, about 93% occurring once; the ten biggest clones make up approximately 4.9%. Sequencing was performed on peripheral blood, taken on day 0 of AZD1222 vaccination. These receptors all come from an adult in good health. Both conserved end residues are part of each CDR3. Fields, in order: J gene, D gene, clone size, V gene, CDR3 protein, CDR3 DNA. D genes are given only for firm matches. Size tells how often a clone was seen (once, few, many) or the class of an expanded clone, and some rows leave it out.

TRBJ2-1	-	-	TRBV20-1	CSAGGGLESYNEQFF	TGCAGTGCTGGTGGTGGTTTGGAATCCTACAATGAGCAGTTCTTC
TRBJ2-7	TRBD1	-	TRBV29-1	CSVEGRGNEQYF	TGCAGCGTTGAAGGCAGGGGGAACGAGCAGTACTTC
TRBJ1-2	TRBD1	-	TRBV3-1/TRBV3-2	CASSQGQGAISLNYGYTF	TGTGCCAGCAGCCAAGGACAGGGGGCGATCTCACTTAACTATGGCTACACCTTC
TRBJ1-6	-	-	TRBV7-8	CASSLGAIRDSPLHF	TGTGCCAGCAGCTTAGGGGCTATCAGAGATTCACCCCTCCACTTT
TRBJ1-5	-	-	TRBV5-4	CASSLGAGLNQPQHF	TGTGCCAGCAGCTTGGGAGCAGGGCTCAATCAGCCCCAGCATTTT
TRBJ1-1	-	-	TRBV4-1	CASSRGGDTEAFF	TGCGCCAGCAGCCGCGGGGGTGACACTGAAGCTTTCTTT
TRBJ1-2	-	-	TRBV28	CASSLRGIGGYTF	TGTGCCAGCTCTTTACGGGGGATAGGTGGCTACACCTTC
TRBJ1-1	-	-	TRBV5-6	CASSRVAGLNTEAFF	TGTGCCAGCAGCCGGGTTGCAGGCCTGAACACTGAAGCTTTCTTT
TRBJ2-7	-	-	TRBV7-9	CASSLANEQYF	TGTGCCAGCAGCTTAGCGAACGAGCAGTACTTC
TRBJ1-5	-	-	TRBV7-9	CASSLGGGNQPQHF	TGTGCCAGCAGCTTGGGGGGAGGAAATCAGCCCCAGCATTTT
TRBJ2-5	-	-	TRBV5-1	CASSLADRSGETQYF	TGCGCCAGCAGCTTGGCCGACAGGAGTGGGGAGACCCAGTACTTC
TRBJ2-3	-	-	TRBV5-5	CASSPRTALTDTQYF	TGTGCCAGCAGCCCGCGGACAGCACTCACAGATACGCAGTATTTT
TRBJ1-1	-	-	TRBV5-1	CASSLGGPEAFF	TGCGCCAGCAGCTTGGGTGGCCCTGAAGCTTTCTTT
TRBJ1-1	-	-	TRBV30	CAWSPGTQNTEAFF	TGTGCCTGGAGTCCCGGGACACAGAACACTGAAGCTTTCTTT
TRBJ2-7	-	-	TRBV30	CAWSLSPSYEQYF	TGTGCCTGGAGTCTCAGTCCCTCCTACGAGCAGTACTTC
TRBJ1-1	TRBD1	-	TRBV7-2	CASSLDRGYTEAFF	TGTGCCAGCAGCCTGGACAGGGGGTACACTGAAGCTTTCTTT
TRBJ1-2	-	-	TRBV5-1	CASSPEVDWGYTF	TGCGCCAGCAGCCCCGAAGTGGATTGGGGCTACACCTTC
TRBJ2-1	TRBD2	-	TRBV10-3	CAISELAGGNEQFF	TGTGCCATCAGTGAACTAGCGGGAGGGAATGAGCAGTTCTTC
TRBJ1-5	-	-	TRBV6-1	CASSEALVQPQHF	TGTGCCAGCAGTGAAGCGCTGGTGCAGCCCCAGCATTTT
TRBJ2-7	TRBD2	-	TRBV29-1	CSGEGLAGGEQYF	TGCAGCGGGGAGGGACTAGCGGGAGGAGAGCAGTACTTC
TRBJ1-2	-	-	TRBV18	CASSPEARRSYGYTF	TGTGCCAGCTCACCAGAGGCACGTCGAAGCTATGGCTACACCTTC
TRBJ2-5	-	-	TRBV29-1	CSVGRPGTAETQYF	TGCAGCGTTGGAAGACCCGGGACCGCAGAGACCCAGTACTTC
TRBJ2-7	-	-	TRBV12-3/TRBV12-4	CASRDRGHGRQYF	TGTGCCAGCAGGGACCGTGGACATGGTCGGCAGTACTTC
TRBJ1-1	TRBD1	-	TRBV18	CASSLMGTGDVLNTEAFF	TGTGCCAGCTCACTTATGGGGACAGGGGATGTCCTGAACACTGAAGCTTTCTTT
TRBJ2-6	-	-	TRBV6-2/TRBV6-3	CASSYSTRFLSGANVLTF	TGTGCCAGCAGTTACTCGACCAGATTTCTCTCTGGGGCCAACGTCCTGACTTTC
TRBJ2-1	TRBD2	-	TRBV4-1	CASSQGAGSRAGYNEQFF	TGCGCCAGCAGCCAAGGAGCGGGATCCAGGGCGGGCTACAATGAGCAGTTCTTC
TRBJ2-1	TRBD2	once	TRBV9	CASSVESGSIDNEQFF	TGTGCCAGCAGCGTAGAGAGCGGGAGTATCGACAATGAGCAGTTCTTC
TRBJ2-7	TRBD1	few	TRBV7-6	CASSLTGGAEQYF	TGTGCCAGCAGCTTGACAGGGGGCGCCGAGCAGTACTTC
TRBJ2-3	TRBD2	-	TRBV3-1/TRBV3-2	CASSQETSGTGDTQYF	TGTGCCAGCAGCCAAGAAACTAGCGGGACGGGGGATACGCAGTATTTT
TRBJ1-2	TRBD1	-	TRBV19	CASSLQQGLYGYTF	TGTGCCAGTAGTCTCCAACAGGGGCTATATGGCTACACCTTC
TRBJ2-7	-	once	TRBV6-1	CASSDRDHLYEQYF	TGTGCCAGCAGTGACCGGGACCACCTCTACGAGCAGTACTTC
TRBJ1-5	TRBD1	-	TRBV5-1	CASSLEGASNQPQHF	TGCGCCAGCAGCTTGGAGGGGGCTAGCAATCAGCCCCAGCATTTT
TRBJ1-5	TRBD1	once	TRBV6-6	CASSPGWTGGRNQPQHF	TGTGCCAGCAGTCCCGGGTGGACAGGGGGCCGCAATCAGCCCCAGCATTTT
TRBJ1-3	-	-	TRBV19	CATLTGTSGNTIYF	TGTGCCACCCTGACCGGGACCTCTGGAAACACCATATATTTT
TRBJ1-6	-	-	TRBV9	CASSAGRVDSPLHF	TGTGCCAGCAGCGCAGGGAGGGTTGATTCACCCCTCCACTTT
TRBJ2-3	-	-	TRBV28	CASSQQSTDTQYF	TGTGCCAGCAGTCAGCAGAGCACAGATACGCAGTATTTT
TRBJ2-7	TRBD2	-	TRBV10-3	CAISESLAGASEQYF	TGTGCCATCAGTGAGTCACTAGCGGGAGCTTCCGAGCAGTACTTC
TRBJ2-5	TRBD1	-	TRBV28	CASSLWALTGGQETQYF	TGTGCCAGCAGTTTATGGGCCCTGACAGGGGGGCAAGAGACCCAGTACTTC
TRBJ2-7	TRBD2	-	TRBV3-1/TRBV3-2	CASSQDSTSGIYEQYF	TGTGCCAGCAGCCAAGACAGTACTAGCGGGATCTACGAGCAGTACTTC
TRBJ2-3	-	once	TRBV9	CASSETGRETDTQYF	TGTGCCAGCAGCGAGACAGGGAGGGAAACAGATACGCAGTATTTT
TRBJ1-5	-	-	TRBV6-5	CASGIVGGQPQHF	TGTGCCAGCGGGATTGTCGGGGGTCAGCCCCAGCATTTT
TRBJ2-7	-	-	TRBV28	CASSLFQGPSYEQYF	TGTGCCAGCAGTTTATTCCAGGGTCCCTCCTACGAGCAGTACTTC
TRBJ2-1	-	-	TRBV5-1	CASSLDLGGGEQFF	TGCGCCAGCAGCTTGGACCTCGGTGGGGGTGAGCAGTTCTTC
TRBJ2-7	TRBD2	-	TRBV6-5	CASSTSPYEQYF	TGTGCCAGTTCGACTAGCCCCTACGAGCAGTACTTC
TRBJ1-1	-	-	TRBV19	CASSIRRERTEAFF	TGTGCCAGTAGTATCAGAAGGGAAAGGACTGAAGCTTTCTTT
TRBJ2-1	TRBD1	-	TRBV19	CASSRPQGQGYNEQFF	TGTGCCAGTAGTAGACCCCAGGGACAGGGTTATAATGAGCAGTTCTTC
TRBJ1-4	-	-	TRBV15	CATSSRQNNEKLFF	TGTGCCACCAGCAGTCGACAGAATAATGAAAAACTGTTTTTT
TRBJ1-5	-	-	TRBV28	CASRGGDWQPQHF	TGTGCCAGCAGGGGGGGGGATTGGCAGCCCCAGCATTTT
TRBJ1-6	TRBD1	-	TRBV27	CASRAPEGANSPLHF	TGTGCCAGCAGAGCGCCCGAGGGGGCAAATTCACCCCTCCACTTT
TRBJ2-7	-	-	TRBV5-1	CASSLASSGEQYF	TGCGCCAGCAGCTTGGCCAGCTCTGGCGAGCAGTACTTC
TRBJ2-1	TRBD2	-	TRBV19	CASSTRLAGAYEQFF	TGTGCCAGTAGTACCCGACTAGCGGGAGCCTATGAGCAGTTCTTC